This paragraph covers one T cell receptor (beta chain) sequence. Its target is unknown. This sample is part of a study of shared clonotypes between healthy human individuals. The overall study: Every donor yielded three CD4 naive, three CD4 memory, two CD8 naive and one CD8 memory plate.

Study-wide points: Sampling used blood alone; tissue repertoires probably differ.

V shed 4 bases and J shed 6 bases, with 19 bases lying between them. In germline, CDR1 is SGHNT, CDR2 YYREEE (reference sequence). The CDR3 is 15 amino acids. Libraries were prepared by immunoSEQ multiplex PCR; TCRdb keeps only in-frame clonotypes and omits some of them. The sample gives around 2.1 million clones, under 97% of which show up once; around 0.13% is in the top ten. Within Nashville, Tennessee resided all donors, each a Caucasian adult. The chain uses TRBV5-4 and TRBJ2-5; D might be TRBD1 or TRBD2, each matching 6 bases. Specimen: naive CD4+ T cells sorted from blood. Subset described: CD45RA+ positively selected. The TCR originated in a man between 18 and 35 years old in good health. This CDR3 reads CASSPGPGEEKTQYF. The CDR3 coding sequence is TGTGCCAGCAGCCCAGGGCCAGGGGAGGAGAAGACCCAGTACTTC.